These 15 T cell receptor beta chains were sequenced from one sample in a study of vaccination effects on CD4 cells after COVID-19. These TCRs are of unknown antigen specificity. Clones were sequenced by immunoSEQ multiplex PCR, and TCRdb holds only the in-frame ones, with some missing. Among 25,000 to 30,000 clones listed, around 75% were seen once. Before sequencing, viral peptide pools were used by the ViraFEST assay to expand antigen-specific CD4+ T cells. Subsequent to 10 days of culture, CD4+ T cells were isolated. Nucleocapsid antibodies stayed negative before and after vaccination, showing no earlier SARS-CoV-2 infection. The specimen was CD4+ T cells from PBMCs cultured with SARS-CoV-2 spike peptides, collected before COVID-19 vaccination. These receptors were obtained from a human donor who received a COVID-19 vaccine.

This chain uses TRBV10-3 with TRBJ1-1; D might be TRBD1 (6 bases). The V end was cut by 0 bases, the J end by 0 bases, with 20 bases between. The CDR3 is 19 amino acids. Per germline, CDR1 ENHRY and CDR2 SYGVKD. This CDR3 is CAISESPIRGARVNTEAFF. The CDR3 DNA reads as TGTGCCATCAGTGAGTCACCAATTAGGGGGGCGCGGGTGAACACTGAAGCTTTCTTT.

J is TRBJ2-1 and V is TRBV7-9; 8 nucleotides match TRBD1. Germline assignment: CDR1 SEHNR and CDR2 FQNEAQ (reference sequence). The CDR3 extends over 15 amino acids. The junction had 3 bases not matched to a gene; V was cut back by 5 bases and J by 0 bases. The CDR3 reads CASSTTGGSYNEQFF. In DNA form, the CDR3 reads TGTGCCAGCAGCACAACAGGGGGCTCCTACAATGAGCAGTTCTTC. Supplemented by reference TRBV7-9 and TRBJ2-1, the full variable domain reads DTGVSQNPRHKITKRGQNVTFRCDPISEHNRLYWYRQTLGQGPEFLTYFQNEAQLEKSRLLSDRFSAERPKGSFSTLEIQRTEQGDSAMYLCASSTTGGSYNEQFFGPGTRLTVL.

This chain connects TRBV7-3 to TRBJ2-1; 8 positions agree with TRBD1. V shed 0 bases, J shed 9 bases, and the junction held 4 bases outside the gene matches. Germline CDR1 and CDR2: SGHTA and FQGTGA. This CDR3 spans 14 amino acids. The DNA for the CDR3 is TGTGCCAGCAGCTTAACGGGACAGGCTGGTGAGCAGTTCTTC. This gives the protein CASSLTGQAGEQFF.

The J gene is TRBJ1-6, the V gene TRBV5-4; D call uncertain. Trimming took off 9 bases at V and 0 bases at J, with 10 bases between the two ends. Germline V gives CDR1 SGHNT, CDR2 YYREEE (reference sequence). The CDR3 runs 14 residues. The CDR3 is CATREASYNSPLHF. CDR3 DNA: TGTGCCACTCGTGAGGCCTCCTATAATTCACCCCTCCACTTT.

The chain carries TRBV19 and TRBJ1-1, with a tentative D call TRBD1 (6 bases). V lost 4 bases and J 4 bases, leaving 19 bases between the germline ends. CDR1 and CDR2 (germline): LNHDA, SQIVND (reference sequence). The CDR3 is 16 amino acids. The CDR3 coding sequence is TGTGCCAGTAGTACCTTTGGACGGGGGCAGGTCACTGAAGCTTTCTTT. Amino acid sequence: CASSTFGRGQVTEAFF. Together with reference TRBV19 and TRBJ1-1, the CDR3 gives the full variable domain: DGGITQSPKYLFRKEGQNVTLSCEQNLNHDAMYWYRQDPGQGLRLIYYSQIVNDFQKGDIAEGYSVSREKKESFPLTVTSAQKNPTAFYLCASSTFGRGQVTEAFFGQGTRLTVV.

This clone has just one count. The chain couples TRBV19 to TRBJ1-2; the D gene is possibly TRBD1 (5 bases). The CDR3 contains 16 residues. The germline gives CDR1 LNHDA, CDR2 SQIVND (reference sequence). V lost 4 bases and J 6 bases, leaving 21 bases between the germline ends. This CDR3 is CASSKRDVTQQDGYTF. DNA for the CDR3: TGTGCCAGTAGTAAGCGGGACGTGACTCAGCAAGATGGCTACACCTTC.

The rearrangement links TRBV2 to TRBJ1-2, with unresolved D. The CDR3 extends over 14 amino acids. From germline, CDR1 is SNHLY and CDR2 FYNNEI. The ends were cut back, 0 bases at V and 0 bases at J, with 5 bases in the middle. The CDR3 protein is CASSEALANYGYTF. CDR3 coding DNA: TGTGCCAGCAGTGAAGCGCTGGCTAACTATGGCTACACCTTC.

J is TRBJ1-3 and V is TRBV28; 7 bases line up with TRBD1. This CDR3 contains 14 residues. The germline gives CDR1 MDHEN, CDR2 SYDVKM. Trimming removed 4 bases from V and 2 bases from J; junction bases left unmatched: 2. CDR3 protein: CASSSQGAGNTIYF. In nucleotides, the CDR3 is TGTGCCAGCAGTTCTCAGGGGGCTGGAAACACCATATATTTT.

This chain connects TRBV3-1 (or the pseudogene TRBV3-2) to TRBJ2-7; D is tentatively TRBD1 or TRBD2 (5 bases each). The length of the CDR3 is 14 residues. With 2 bases removed from V and 2 bases from J, the gap between germline ends came to 10 bases. CDR1 and CDR2 from the germline V gene are LGHDT and YNNKEL (reference sequence). CDR3: CASSQMGPAYEQYF. In nucleotides, the CDR3 is TGTGCCAGCAGCCAAATGGGACCAGCCTACGAGCAGTACTTC.

The chain uses TRBV5-8 and TRBJ2-3; D call uncertain. Per germline, CDR1 SGHTS and CDR2 YDEGEE. The germline V and J ends were trimmed by 0 bases and 3 bases, with 8 bases remaining between them. CDR3 length equals 14 residues. The CDR3 loop is CASSLDWGTDTQYF. CDR3 in DNA: TGTGCCAGCAGCTTGGATTGGGGAACAGATACGCAGTATTTT.

This chain joins TRBV5-1 and TRBJ2-3; D perhaps matches TRBD1 (6 bases). From germline, CDR1 is SGHRS and CDR2 YFSETQ. V lost 0 bases and J lost 4, with 12 bases in between. The CDR3 totals 15 residues. Here the CDR3 reads CASSLANRVPDTQYF. Written as DNA, the CDR3 is TGCGCCAGCAGCTTGGCCAACAGGGTCCCAGATACGCAGTATTTT.

This clone was counted between two and nine times. This chain joins TRBV3-1 (or the pseudogene TRBV3-2) and TRBJ1-6; D possibly corresponds to TRBD1 (6 bases). Trimming took off 5 bases at V and 10 bases at J, with 18 bases between the two ends. The V gene's germline CDR1 is LGHDT and CDR2 YNNKEL (reference sequence). The CDR3 is made up of 15 amino acids. The CDR3 loop is CASSTGTFRGSPLHF. In DNA form, the CDR3 reads TGTGCCAGCAGCACAGGGACGTTTCGGGGGTCACCCCTCCACTTT.

This chain joins TRBV19 and TRBJ1-5, with 9 bases fitting TRBD1. The CDR3 is 15 amino acids. J gave up 6 bases and V 7 bases, and 10 bases lay outside the gene matches. Germline CDR1 is LNHDA and CDR2 is SQIVND (reference sequence). Written as DNA, the CDR3 is TGTGCCAGTAATCCGGGACAGGGAGTGGTTCAGCCCCAGCATTTT. It is translated as CASNPGQGVVQPQHF.

This chain connects TRBV30 to TRBJ1-3, with TRBD1 matching over 7 bases. The CDR3 contains 13 residues. V lost 4 bases to trimming and J lost 4 bases; unmatched junction nucleotides: 4. Germline-derived CDR1 and CDR2 are GTSNPN and SVGIG (reference sequence). The CDR3 here is CAWTMDRGNTIYF. The CDR3 coding sequence is TGTGCCTGGACCATGGACAGGGGAAACACCATATATTTT. Using reference TRBV30 and TRBJ1-3 for the parts outside the CDR3, the full variable domain is SQTIHQWPATLVQPVGSPLSLECTVEGTSNPNLYWYRQAAGRGLQLLFYSVGIGQISSEVPQNLSASRPQDRQFILSSKKLLLSDSGFYLCAWTMDRGNTIYFGEGSWLTVV.

Only a few counts were recorded for this clone. The chain recombines TRBV9 with TRBJ1-6, with TRBD1 as a possible D gene (5 bases). Deletions cut 0 bases from V and 9 bases from J, with 13 bases between. CDR3 length equals 15 residues. From germline, CDR1 is SGDLS and CDR2 YYNGEE. The CDR3 loop is CASSVAGGGSSPLHF. The CDR3 coding sequence is TGTGCCAGCAGCGTAGCCGGGGGGGGGAGTTCACCCCTCCACTTT.